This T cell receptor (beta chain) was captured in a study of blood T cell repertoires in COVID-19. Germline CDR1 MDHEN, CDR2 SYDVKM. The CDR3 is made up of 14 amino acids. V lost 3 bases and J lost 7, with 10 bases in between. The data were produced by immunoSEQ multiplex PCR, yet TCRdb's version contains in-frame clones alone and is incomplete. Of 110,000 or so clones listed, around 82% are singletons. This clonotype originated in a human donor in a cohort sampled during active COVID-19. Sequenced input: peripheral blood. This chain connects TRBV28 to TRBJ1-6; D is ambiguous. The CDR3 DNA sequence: TGTGCCAGCAGTTTTGCGGCCTTGAATTCACCCCTCCACTTT. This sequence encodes CASSFAALNSPLHF.